This T cell receptor (beta chain) was sequenced during a study of cytomegalovirus exposure and HLA in healthy donors. General study results and limits: DRB1 had the most TCR associations and HLA-C the fewest, a later analysis found, with rates varying by HLA locus.

Worth noting for this clone: Its target is unknown.

The PCR contained 60 Vbeta and 13 Jbeta primers. The table came from immunoSEQ multiplex PCR; TCRdb's copy has only in-frame clones and leaves some out. The sample shows 150,000 to 200,000 clones, over 60% of them seen only once. Sequenced sample: PBMCs. This sequence was found in a woman aged 40-49 years in good health and CMV-seronegative.

The CDR3 protein is CASSTQWNQPQHF. The CDR3 DNA is TGTGCCAGCAGTACCCAGTGGAATCAGCCCCAGCATTTT. The rearrangement uses TRBV6-5 and TRBJ1-5; D call uncertain. The CDR3 has 13 residues. Trimming removed 5 bases at V and 4 bases at J, with 9 bases between. Germline V gene data show CDR1 as MNHEY and CDR2 as SVGAGI.